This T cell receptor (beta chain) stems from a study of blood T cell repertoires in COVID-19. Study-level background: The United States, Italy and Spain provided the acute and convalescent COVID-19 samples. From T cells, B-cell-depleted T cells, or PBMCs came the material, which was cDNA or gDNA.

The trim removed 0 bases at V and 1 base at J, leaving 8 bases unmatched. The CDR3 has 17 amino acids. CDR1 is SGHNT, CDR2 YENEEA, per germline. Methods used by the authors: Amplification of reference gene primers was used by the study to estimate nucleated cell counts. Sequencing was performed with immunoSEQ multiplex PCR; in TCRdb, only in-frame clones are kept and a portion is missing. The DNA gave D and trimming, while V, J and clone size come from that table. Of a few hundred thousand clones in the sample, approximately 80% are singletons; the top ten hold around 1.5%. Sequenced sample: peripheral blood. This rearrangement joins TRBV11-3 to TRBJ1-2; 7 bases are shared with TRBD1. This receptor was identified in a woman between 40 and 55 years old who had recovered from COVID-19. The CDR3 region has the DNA TGTGCCAGCAGCTTAGATCACTTCAGGGGGGTTAACTATGGCTACACCTTC. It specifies CASSLDHFRGVNYGYTF.